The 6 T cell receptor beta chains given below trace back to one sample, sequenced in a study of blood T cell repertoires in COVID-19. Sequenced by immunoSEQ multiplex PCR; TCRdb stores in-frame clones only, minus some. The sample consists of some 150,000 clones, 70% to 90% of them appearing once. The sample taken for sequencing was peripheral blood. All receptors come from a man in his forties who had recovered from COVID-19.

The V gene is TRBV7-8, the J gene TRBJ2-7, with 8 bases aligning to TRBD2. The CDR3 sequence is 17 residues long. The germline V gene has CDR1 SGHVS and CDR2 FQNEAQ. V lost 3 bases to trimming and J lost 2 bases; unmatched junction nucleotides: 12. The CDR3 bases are TGTGCCAGCAGCTTCTCTAGGGGAACTAGCGGAACCTACGAGCAGTACTTC. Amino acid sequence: CASSFSRGTSGTYEQYF.

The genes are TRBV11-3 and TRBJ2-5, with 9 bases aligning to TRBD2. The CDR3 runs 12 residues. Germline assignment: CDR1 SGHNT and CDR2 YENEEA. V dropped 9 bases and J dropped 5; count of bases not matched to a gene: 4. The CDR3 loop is CASKGLAETQYF. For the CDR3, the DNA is TGTGCCAGTAAGGGACTAGCCGAGACCCAGTACTTC.

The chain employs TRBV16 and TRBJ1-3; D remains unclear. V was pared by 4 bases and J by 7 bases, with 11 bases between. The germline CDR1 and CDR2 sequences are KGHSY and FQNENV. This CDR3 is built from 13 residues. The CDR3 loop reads CASSPGTRNTIYF. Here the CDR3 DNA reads TGTGCCAGCAGCCCAGGAACCCGTAACACCATATATTTT.

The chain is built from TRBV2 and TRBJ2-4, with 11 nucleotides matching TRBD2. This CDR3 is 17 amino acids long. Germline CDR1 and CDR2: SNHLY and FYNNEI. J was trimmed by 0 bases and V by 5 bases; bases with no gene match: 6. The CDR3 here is CASSSGLAGLAKNIQYF. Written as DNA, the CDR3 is TGTGCCAGCAGTTCCGGACTAGCGGGCCTAGCCAAAAACATTCAGTACTTC.

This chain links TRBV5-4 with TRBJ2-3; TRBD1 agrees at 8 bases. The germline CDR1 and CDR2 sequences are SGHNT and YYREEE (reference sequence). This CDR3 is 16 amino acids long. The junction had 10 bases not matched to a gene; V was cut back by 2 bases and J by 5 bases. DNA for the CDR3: TGTGCCAGCAGCTTCGATAGGACAGGGTTGGGAGATACGCAGTATTTT. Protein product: CASSFDRTGLGDTQYF.

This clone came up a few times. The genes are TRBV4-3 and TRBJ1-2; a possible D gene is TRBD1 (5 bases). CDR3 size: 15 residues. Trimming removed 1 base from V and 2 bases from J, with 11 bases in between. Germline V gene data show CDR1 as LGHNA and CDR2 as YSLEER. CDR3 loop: CASSQGGHSNYGYTF. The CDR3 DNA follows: TGCGCCAGCAGCCAAGGAGGACACTCGAACTATGGCTACACCTTC.